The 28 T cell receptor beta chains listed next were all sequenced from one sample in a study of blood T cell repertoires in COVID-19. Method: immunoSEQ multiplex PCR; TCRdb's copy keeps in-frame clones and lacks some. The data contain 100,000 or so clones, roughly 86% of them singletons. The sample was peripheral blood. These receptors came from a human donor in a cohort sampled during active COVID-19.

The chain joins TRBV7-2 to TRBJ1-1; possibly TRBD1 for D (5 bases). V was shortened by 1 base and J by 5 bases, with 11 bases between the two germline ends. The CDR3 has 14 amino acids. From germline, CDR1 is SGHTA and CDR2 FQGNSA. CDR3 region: CASSLGGWWTEAFF. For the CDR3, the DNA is TGTGCCAGCAGCTTAGGGGGCTGGTGGACTGAAGCTTTCTTT.

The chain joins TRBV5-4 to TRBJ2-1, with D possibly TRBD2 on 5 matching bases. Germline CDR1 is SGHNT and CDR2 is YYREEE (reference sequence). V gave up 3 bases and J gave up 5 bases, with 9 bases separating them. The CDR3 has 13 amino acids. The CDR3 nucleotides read TGTGCCAGCAGCTGGAGGAACAACAATGAGCAGTTCTTC. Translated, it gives CASSWRNNNEQFF. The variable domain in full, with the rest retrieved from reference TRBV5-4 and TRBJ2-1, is ETGVTQSPTHLIKTRGQQVTLRCSSQSGHNTVSWYQQALGQGPQFIFQYYREEENGRGNFPPRFSGLQFPNYSSELNVNALELDDSALYLCASSWRNNNEQFFGPGTRLTVL.

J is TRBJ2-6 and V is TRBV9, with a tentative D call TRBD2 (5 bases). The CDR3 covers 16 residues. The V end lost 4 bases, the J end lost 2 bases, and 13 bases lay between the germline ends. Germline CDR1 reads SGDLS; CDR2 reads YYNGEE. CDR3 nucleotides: TGTGCCAGCAGCCAAACTGGAGGCCCTGGGGCCAACGTCCTGACTTTC. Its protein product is CASSQTGGPGANVLTF.

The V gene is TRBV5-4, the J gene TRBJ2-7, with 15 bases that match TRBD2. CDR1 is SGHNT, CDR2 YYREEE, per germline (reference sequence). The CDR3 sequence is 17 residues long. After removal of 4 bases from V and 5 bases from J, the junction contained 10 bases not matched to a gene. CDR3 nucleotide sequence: TGTGCCAGCAGCCAAGGGACTAGCGGGGGGACCCGGGACGAGCAGTACTTC. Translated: CASSQGTSGGTRDEQYF. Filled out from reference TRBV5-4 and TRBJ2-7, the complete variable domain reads ETGVTQSPTHLIKTRGQQVTLRCSSQSGHNTVSWYQQALGQGPQFIFQYYREEENGRGNFPPRFSGLQFPNYSSELNVNALELDDSALYLCASSQGTSGGTRDEQYFGPGTRLTVT.

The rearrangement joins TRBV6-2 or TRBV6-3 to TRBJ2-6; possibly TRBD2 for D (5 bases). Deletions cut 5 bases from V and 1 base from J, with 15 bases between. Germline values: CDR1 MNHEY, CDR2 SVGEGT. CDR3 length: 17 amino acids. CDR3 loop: CASSRRNVGSGANVLTF. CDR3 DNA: TGTGCCAGCAGTAGGAGGAATGTCGGATCTGGGGCCAACGTCCTGACTTTC.

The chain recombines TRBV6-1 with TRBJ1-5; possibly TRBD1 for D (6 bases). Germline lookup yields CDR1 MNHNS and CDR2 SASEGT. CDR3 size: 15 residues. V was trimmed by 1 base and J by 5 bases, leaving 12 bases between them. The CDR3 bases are TGTGCCAGCAGTGAAGGGTGGGGGGGCGATCAGCCCCAGCATTTT. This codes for CASSEGWGGDQPQHF.

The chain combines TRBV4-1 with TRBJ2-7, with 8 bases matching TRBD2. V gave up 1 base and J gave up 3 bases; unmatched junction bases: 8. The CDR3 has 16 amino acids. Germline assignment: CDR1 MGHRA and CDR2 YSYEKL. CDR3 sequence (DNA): TGCGCCAGCAGCCAAGTCCTGGCGGGAGGACTCTACGAGCAGTACTTC. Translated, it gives CASSQVLAGGLYEQYF.

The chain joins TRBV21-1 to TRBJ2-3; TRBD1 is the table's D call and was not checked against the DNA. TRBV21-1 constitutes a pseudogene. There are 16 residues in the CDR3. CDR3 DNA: TGTGCCAGCAGCAAACAGGGCAGGGGGCGCACAGATACGCAGTATTTT. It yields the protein CASSKQGRGRTDTQYF.

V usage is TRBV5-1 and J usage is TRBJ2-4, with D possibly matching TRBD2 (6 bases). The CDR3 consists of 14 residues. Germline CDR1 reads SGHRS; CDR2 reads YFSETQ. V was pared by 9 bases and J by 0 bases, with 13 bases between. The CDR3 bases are TGCGCCACTAGTCAGGGACTAGCCAAAAACATTCAGTACTTC. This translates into CATSQGLAKNIQYF. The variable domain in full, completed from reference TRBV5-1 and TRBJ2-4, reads KAGVTQTPRYLIKTRGQQVTLSCSPISGHRSVSWYQQTPGQGLQFLFEYFSETQRNKGNFPGRFSGRQFSNSRSEMNVSTLELGDSALYLCATSQGLAKNIQYFGAGTRLSVL.

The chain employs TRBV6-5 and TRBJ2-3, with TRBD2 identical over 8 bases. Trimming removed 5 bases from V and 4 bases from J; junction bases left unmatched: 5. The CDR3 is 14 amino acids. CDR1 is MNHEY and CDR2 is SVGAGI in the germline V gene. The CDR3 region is CASSRPSGPDTQYF. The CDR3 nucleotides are TGTGCCAGCAGTCGTCCTAGCGGGCCAGATACGCAGTATTTT.

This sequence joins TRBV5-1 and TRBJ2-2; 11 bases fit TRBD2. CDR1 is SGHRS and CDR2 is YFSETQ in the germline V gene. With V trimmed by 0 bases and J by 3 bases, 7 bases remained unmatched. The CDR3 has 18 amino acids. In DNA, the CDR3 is TGCGCCAGCAGCTTGGGACTAGCGGGAACCTGGGACACCGGGGAGCTGTTTTTT. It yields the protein CASSLGLAGTWDTGELFF.

DNA of the CDR3: TGTGCCACCAGCAGAGACCTAGGACAGGGGGCGAGTGGCTACACCTTC. It translates to CATSRDLGQGASGYTF. The chain has TRBV15 and TRBJ1-2; 11 nucleotides agree with TRBD1. Germline lookup yields CDR1 LNHNV and CDR2 YYDKDF (reference sequence). The junction had 7 bases not matched to a gene; V was cut back by 0 bases and J by 7 bases. This CDR3 has 16 amino acids.

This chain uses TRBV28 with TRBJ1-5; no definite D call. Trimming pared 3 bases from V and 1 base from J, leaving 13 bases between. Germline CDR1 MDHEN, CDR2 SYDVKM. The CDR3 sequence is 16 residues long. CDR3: CASSFVGVGSNQPQHF. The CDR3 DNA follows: TGTGCCAGCAGTTTCGTCGGGGTCGGGAGCAATCAGCCCCAGCATTTT.

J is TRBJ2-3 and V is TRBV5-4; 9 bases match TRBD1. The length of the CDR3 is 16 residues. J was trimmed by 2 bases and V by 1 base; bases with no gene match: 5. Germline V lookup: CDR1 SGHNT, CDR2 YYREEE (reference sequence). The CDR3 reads CASSLRTGDVTDTQYF. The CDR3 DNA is TGTGCCAGCAGCTTGAGGACAGGGGACGTCACAGATACGCAGTATTTT.

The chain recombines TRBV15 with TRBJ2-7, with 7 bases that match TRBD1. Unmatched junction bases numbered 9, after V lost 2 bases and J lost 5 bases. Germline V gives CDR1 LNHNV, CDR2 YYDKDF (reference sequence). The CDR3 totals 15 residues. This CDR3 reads CATSRTRQGAHEQYF. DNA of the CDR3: TGTGCCACCAGCAGAACCAGACAGGGTGCCCACGAGCAGTACTTC.

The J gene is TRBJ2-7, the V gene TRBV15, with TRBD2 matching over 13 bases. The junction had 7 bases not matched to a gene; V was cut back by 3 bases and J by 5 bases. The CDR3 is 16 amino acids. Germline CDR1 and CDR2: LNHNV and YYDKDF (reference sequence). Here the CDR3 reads CATSRDRTSGRHEQYF. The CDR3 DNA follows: TGTGCCACCAGCAGGGACCGGACTAGCGGGAGACACGAGCAGTACTTC. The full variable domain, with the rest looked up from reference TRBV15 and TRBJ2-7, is DAMVIQNPRYQVTQFGKPVTLSCSQTLNHNVMYWYQQKSSQAPKLLFHYYDKDFNNEADTPDNFQSRRPNTSFCFLDIRSPGLGDTAMYLCATSRDRTSGRHEQYFGPGTRLTVT.

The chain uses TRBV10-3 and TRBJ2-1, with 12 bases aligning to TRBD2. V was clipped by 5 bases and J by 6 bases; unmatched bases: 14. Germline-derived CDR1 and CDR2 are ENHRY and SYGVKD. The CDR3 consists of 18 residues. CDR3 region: CAISSGTSGFSLRNEQFF. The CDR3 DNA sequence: TGTGCCATCAGTTCCGGGACTAGCGGGTTTTCGTTACGCAATGAGCAGTTCTTC.

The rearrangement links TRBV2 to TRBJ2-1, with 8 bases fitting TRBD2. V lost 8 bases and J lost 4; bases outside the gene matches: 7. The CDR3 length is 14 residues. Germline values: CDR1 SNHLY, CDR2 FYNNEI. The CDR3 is CASRAGEPYNEQFF. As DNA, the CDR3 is TGTGCCAGCCGAGCGGGAGAGCCATACAATGAGCAGTTCTTC. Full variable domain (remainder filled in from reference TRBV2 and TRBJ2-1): EPEVTQTPSHQVTQMGQEVILRCVPISNHLYFYWYRQILGQKVEFLVSFYNNEISEKSEIFDDQFSVERPDGSNFTLKIRSTKLEDSAMYFCASRAGEPYNEQFFGPGTRLTVL.

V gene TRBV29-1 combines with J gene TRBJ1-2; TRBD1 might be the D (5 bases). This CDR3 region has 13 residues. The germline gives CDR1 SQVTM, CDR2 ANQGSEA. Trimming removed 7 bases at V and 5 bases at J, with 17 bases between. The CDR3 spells CSASPSGEYGYTF. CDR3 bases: TGCAGCGCTTCACCCTCGGGGGAGTATGGCTACACCTTC.

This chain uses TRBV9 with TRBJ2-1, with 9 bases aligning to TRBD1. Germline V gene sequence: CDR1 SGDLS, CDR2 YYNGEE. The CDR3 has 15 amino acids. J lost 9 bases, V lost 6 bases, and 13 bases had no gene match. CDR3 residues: CASMYGQGYRGEQFF. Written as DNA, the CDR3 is TGTGCCAGCATGTATGGACAGGGGTACCGTGGTGAGCAGTTCTTC.

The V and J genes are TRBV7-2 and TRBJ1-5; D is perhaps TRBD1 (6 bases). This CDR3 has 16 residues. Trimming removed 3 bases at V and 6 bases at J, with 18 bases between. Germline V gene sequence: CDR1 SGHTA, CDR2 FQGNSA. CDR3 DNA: TGTGCCAGCAGCTTCCTCCCTGGACAGTCGCGTCAGCCCCAGCATTTT. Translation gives CASSFLPGQSRQPQHF.

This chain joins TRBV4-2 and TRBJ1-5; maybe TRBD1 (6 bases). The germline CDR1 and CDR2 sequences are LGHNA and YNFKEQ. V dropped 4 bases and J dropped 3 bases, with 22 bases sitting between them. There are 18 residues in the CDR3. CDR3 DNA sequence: TGTGCCAGCAGCCTTCATATCACTGGGGACACCCTCAATCAGCCCCAGCATTTT. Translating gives CASSLHITGDTLNQPQHF.

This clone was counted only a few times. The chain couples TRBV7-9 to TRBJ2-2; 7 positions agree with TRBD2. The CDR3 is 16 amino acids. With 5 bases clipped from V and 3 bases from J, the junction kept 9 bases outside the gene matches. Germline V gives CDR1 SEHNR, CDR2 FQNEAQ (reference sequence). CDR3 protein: CASSPSGLADTGELFF. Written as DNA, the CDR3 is TGTGCCAGCAGCCCTAGCGGCCTAGCCGACACCGGGGAGCTGTTTTTT. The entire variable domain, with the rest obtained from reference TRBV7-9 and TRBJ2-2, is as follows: DTGVSQNPRHKITKRGQNVTFRCDPISEHNRLYWYRQTLGQGPEFLTYFQNEAQLEKSRLLSDRFSAERPKGSFSTLEIQRTEQGDSAMYLCASSPSGLADTGELFFGEGSRLTVL.

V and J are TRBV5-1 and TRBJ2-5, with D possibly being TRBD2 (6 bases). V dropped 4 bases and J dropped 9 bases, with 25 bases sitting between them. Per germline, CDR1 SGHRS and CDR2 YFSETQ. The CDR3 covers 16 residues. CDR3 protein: CASSLDRRGNLRAQYF. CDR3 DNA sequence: TGCGCCAGCAGCCTCGACCGCCGGGGGAACCTGAGGGCCCAGTACTTC. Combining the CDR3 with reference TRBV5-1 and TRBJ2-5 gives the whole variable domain KAGVTQTPRYLIKTRGQQVTLSCSPISGHRSVSWYQQTPGQGLQFLFEYFSETQRNKGNFPGRFSGRQFSNSRSEMNVSTLELGDSALYLCASSLDRRGNLRAQYFGPGTRLLVL.

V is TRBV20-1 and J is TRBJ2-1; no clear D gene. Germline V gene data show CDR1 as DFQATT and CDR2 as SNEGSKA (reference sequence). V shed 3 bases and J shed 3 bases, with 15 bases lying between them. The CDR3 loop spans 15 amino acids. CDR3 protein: CSASTLASGYNEQFF. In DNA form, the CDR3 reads TGCAGTGCTAGTACCCTTGCATCGGGCTACAATGAGCAGTTCTTC.

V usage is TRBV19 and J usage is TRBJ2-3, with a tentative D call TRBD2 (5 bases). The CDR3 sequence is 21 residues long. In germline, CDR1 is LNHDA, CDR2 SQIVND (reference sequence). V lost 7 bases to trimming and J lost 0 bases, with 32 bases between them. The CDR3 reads CASTPLARGGPSSRSTDTQYF. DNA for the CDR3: TGTGCCAGTACCCCCTTGGCGAGAGGCGGGCCCTCATCCCGTAGCACAGATACGCAGTATTTT.

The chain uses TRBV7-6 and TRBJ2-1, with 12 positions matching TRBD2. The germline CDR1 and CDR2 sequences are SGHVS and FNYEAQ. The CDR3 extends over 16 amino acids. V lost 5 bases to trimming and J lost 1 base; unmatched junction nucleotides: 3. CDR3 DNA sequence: TGTGCCAGCAGCAAGACTAGCGGGAGTTCCTACAATGAGCAGTTCTTC. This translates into CASSKTSGSSYNEQFF.

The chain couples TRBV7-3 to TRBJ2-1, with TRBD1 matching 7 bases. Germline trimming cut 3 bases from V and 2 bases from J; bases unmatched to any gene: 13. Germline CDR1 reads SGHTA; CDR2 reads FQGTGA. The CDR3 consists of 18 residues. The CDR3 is CASSFQGVRRVAYNEQFF. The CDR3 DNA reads TGTGCCAGCAGCTTTCAGGGGGTTCGGCGCGTAGCCTACAATGAGCAGTTCTTC.